The 20 T cell receptor beta chains below were found in one sample sequenced in a study of T-cell reconstitution after alpha-beta-depleted transplantation in children. Using unique molecular identifiers, the investigators prepared the TCRbeta library. Via MiXCR, TCRdb re-called the PCR reads, giving one row per CDR3 protein. The profile covers about 340,000 distinct CDR3 sequences, with 9% to 12% appearing a single time and around 2.5% taken by the ten largest. The source material was PBMCs from the stem cell graft donor, sampled from the stem cell graft. These receptors were obtained from a human donor who donated a stem cell graft to a child with acute lymphoblastic leukemia.

The rearrangement joins TRBV4-2 to TRBJ1-1, with unresolved D. The CDR3 has 13 amino acids. V gave up 4 bases and J gave up 1 base, with 7 bases separating them. The germline V gene encodes CDR1 LGHNA and CDR2 YNFKEQ. The CDR3 spells CASSRTWNTEAFF. The DNA for the CDR3 is TGTGCCAGCAGCCGTACATGGAACACTGAAGCTTTCTTT.

This clonotype was seen at least ten times. This chain joins TRBV20-1 and TRBJ2-3; TRBD2 agrees at 7 bases. From germline, CDR1 is DFQATT and CDR2 SNEGSKA (reference sequence). With V trimmed by 5 bases and J by 1 base, 6 bases remained unmatched. The CDR3 runs 14 residues. The CDR3 spells CSASGSGGTDTQYF. CDR3 DNA sequence: TGCAGTGCTTCGGGGAGCGGGGGCACAGATACGCAGTATTTT.

Only a few counts were recorded for this clonotype. The chain has TRBV11-1 and TRBJ2-3; D is tentatively TRBD1 or TRBD2 (6 bases each). This CDR3 has 18 residues. Germline CDR1 is SGHAT and CDR2 is FQDESV (reference sequence). V was pared by 3 bases and J by 2 bases, with 21 bases between. For the CDR3, the DNA is TGTGCCAGCAGCTTGGGAATGCCGGGGGCTACCTACACAGATACGCAGTATTTT. This codes for CASSLGMPGATYTDTQYF.

Remarks on this clonotype: A much larger clone lies one base from this, so it may be a read error. This chain joins TRBV20-1 and TRBJ2-3; 11 bases align to TRBD2. The CDR3 is made up of 17 amino acids. J lost 1 base, V lost 7 bases, and 13 bases had no gene match. CDR1 DFQATT and CDR2 SNEGSKA come from the germline V gene (reference sequence). CDR3 region: CSGSGTSGLRGTDTQYF. CDR3 nucleotides: TGCAGTGGTTCGGGGACTAGCGGTCTTCGAGGCACAGATACGCAGTATTTT.

This clonotype was seen more than once but under ten times. The gene calls are TRBV7-9 and TRBJ2-7; D gene uncertain. Germline values: CDR1 SEHNR, CDR2 FQNEAQ (reference sequence). Trimming took off 5 bases at V and 4 bases at J, with 15 bases between the two ends. The CDR3 contains 14 residues. The CDR3: CASSPPQRPYEQYF. DNA for the CDR3: TGTGCCAGCAGCCCCCCCCAGAGACCATACGAGCAGTACTTC. Together with reference TRBV7-9 and TRBJ2-7, the CDR3 gives the full variable domain: DTGVSQNPRHKITKRGQNVTFRCDPISEHNRLYWYRQTLGQGPEFLTYFQNEAQLEKSRLLSDRFSAERPKGSFSTLEIQRTEQGDSAMYLCASSPPQRPYEQYFGPGTRLTVT.

This clonotype was seen more than once but under ten times. The CDR3 is CATSRGGSGYTF. In DNA, the CDR3 is TGTGCCACCAGCAGAGGCGGAAGTGGCTACACCTTC. The V and J genes are TRBV15 and TRBJ1-2; D is undetermined. Trimming took 1 base from V and 7 from J, leaving 7 bases between them. CDR3 length: 12 residues. Per the germline V gene, CDR1 is LNHNV and CDR2 is YYDKDF (reference sequence).

In this sample, this clonotype turned up a few times. The chain joins TRBV7-9 to TRBJ1-1; possible D gene TRBD1, 5 bases. Trimming cost V 5 bases and J 1 base, with 11 bases left between them. The CDR3 spans 14 residues. Germline CDR1 SEHNR, CDR2 FQNEAQ (reference sequence). CDR3 amino acids: CASSGRGANTEAFF. The CDR3 coding sequence is TGTGCCAGCAGCGGAAGGGGCGCGAACACTGAAGCTTTCTTT.

The sample holds many counts of this clonotype. The rearrangement joins TRBV10-3 to TRBJ2-7; 9 bases map to TRBD2. This CDR3 comprises 14 residues. Unmatched junction bases numbered 10, after V lost 7 bases and J lost 6 bases. Germline CDR1 reads ENHRY; CDR2 reads SYGVKD. The CDR3 loop is CAIMKAGGPGEQYF. In DNA form, the CDR3 reads TGTGCCATCATGAAGGCGGGAGGGCCTGGCGAGCAGTACTTC.

This clonotype was detected many times. V is TRBV28 and J is TRBJ2-6, with TRBD2 identical over 7 bases. The CDR3 is made up of 15 amino acids. The V and J ends lost 3 bases and 2 bases, in that order; junction bases with no gene match: 1. CDR1 MDHEN and CDR2 SYDVKM come from the germline V gene. CDR3 sequence: CASSLSGAGANVLTF. The CDR3, as DNA: TGTGCCAGCAGTTTGAGCGGGGCTGGGGCCAACGTCCTGACTTTC.

This clonotype was counted at least ten times. The V and J genes are TRBV20-1 and TRBJ1-5; D possibly corresponds to TRBD1 (6 bases). With 1 base removed from V and 2 bases from J, the gap between germline ends came to 15 bases. The germline V gene has CDR1 DFQATT and CDR2 SNEGSKA (reference sequence). This CDR3 comprises 16 residues. The DNA of the CDR3 is TGCAGTGCTAGAGTGGGGGGGCGCAACGGCAATCAGCCCCAGCATTTT. Amino acid sequence: CSARVGGRNGNQPQHF.

V is TRBV4-1 and J is TRBJ1-1, with no clear D. Germline loops: CDR1 MGHRA, CDR2 YSYEKL. The CDR3 is made up of 13 amino acids. V was cut by 1 base and J by 5 bases, with 8 bases left in between. The CDR3 here is CASSQVSGTEAFF. In DNA, the CDR3 is TGCGCCAGCAGCCAAGTTTCGGGTACTGAAGCTTTCTTT.

This clonotype was counted only a few times. The rearrangement uses TRBV6-1 and TRBJ1-1; maybe TRBD1 (5 bases). The V gene's germline CDR1 is MNHNS and CDR2 SASEGT. CDR3 length: 15 amino acids. V lost 7 bases, J lost 3 bases, and 18 bases lay in between. This chain's CDR3 is CASKPGDWAHTEAFF. CDR3 sequence (DNA): TGTGCCAGCAAACCCGGGGACTGGGCGCACACTGAAGCTTTCTTT.

This clonotype was picked up a small number of times. The CDR3 loop is CASSQEGISSYEQYF. The CDR3 DNA reads TGTGCCAGCAGCCAAGAGGGGATTAGCTCCTACGAGCAGTACTTC. V is TRBV4-2 and J is TRBJ2-7; D is unclear. CDR3 length: 15 residues. From germline, CDR1 is LGHNA and CDR2 YNFKEQ. V lost 0 bases, J lost 0 bases, and 9 bases lay in between.

The rearrangement links TRBV9 to TRBJ1-2, with D perhaps matching TRBD1 (6 bases). V lost 0 bases, J lost 4 bases, and 22 bases lay in between. This CDR3 region has 18 residues. Germline lookup yields CDR1 SGDLS and CDR2 YYNGEE. CDR3 sequence: CASSVGVRRGHLFYGYTF. CDR3 in DNA: TGTGCCAGCAGCGTAGGGGTAAGAAGGGGACACCTTTTCTATGGCTACACCTTC.

The V call is TRBV7-3, the J call TRBJ2-3; D is possibly TRBD1 (6 bases). This CDR3 has 13 amino acids. CDR1 is SGHTA and CDR2 is FQGTGA in the germline V gene. V lost 0 bases and J lost 6, with 7 bases in between. The CDR3 DNA follows: TGTGCCAGCAGCTTAACGAGGGGGGATACGCAGTATTTT. Its protein is CASSLTRGDTQYF.

The V and J genes are TRBV5-5 and TRBJ2-1; D possibly corresponds to TRBD2 (5 bases). With 0 bases removed from V and 3 bases from J, the gap between germline ends came to 16 bases. Per germline, CDR1 SGHKS and CDR2 YYEKEE (reference sequence). The CDR3 is 17 residues long. CDR3 DNA sequence: TGTGCCAGCAGCTTGGTCGTTGGGAGCGGCCGCTACAATGAGCAGTTCTTC. Protein product: CASSLVVGSGRYNEQFF.

This chain uses TRBV11-1 with TRBJ2-1, with D unresolved. Trimming took 2 bases from V and 0 from J, leaving 5 bases between them. Germline V gene sequence: CDR1 SGHAT, CDR2 FQDESV (reference sequence). The CDR3 runs to 14 residues. CDR3 residues: CASSLRFSYNEQFF. For the CDR3, the DNA is TGTGCCAGCAGCTTACGTTTCTCCTACAATGAGCAGTTCTTC.

This sequence joins TRBV4-3 and TRBJ2-5, with 12 positions matching TRBD2. Germline V CDR1 and CDR2: LGHNA, YSLEER. Trimming at V came to 1 base and at J to 4 bases, leaving 7 bases not matched to a gene. The CDR3 consists of 17 residues. CDR3 in DNA: TGCGCCAGCAGCCAAGCTCTACTAGCGGGAGGTTCAGAGACCCAGTACTTC. Protein sequence: CASSQALLAGGSETQYF.

The chain is built from TRBV5-1 and TRBJ2-7; D is unresolved. CDR1 and CDR2 from the germline V gene are SGHRS and YFSETQ. The ends were cut back, 0 bases at V and 2 bases at J, with 15 bases in the middle. The CDR3 loop spans 16 amino acids. In DNA, the CDR3 is TGCGCCAGCAGCTTGGATCTGCCAGGTCTCGCCTACGAGCAGTACTTC. Translating gives CASSLDLPGLAYEQYF.

The chain uses TRBV11-2 and TRBJ1-4; weak D call: TRBD1 (6 bases). Germline loops: CDR1 SGHAT, CDR2 FQNNGV. V lost 3 bases and J 5 bases, leaving 13 bases between the germline ends. The length of the CDR3 is 15 residues. Here the CDR3 reads CASSFSTGTNEKLFF. The CDR3 DNA is TGTGCCAGCAGCTTCTCGACAGGCACCAATGAAAAACTGTTTTTT.